These T cell receptor beta chains were read from a single sample in a study of a mutant IDH1 vaccine in newly diagnosed glioma. No antigens are known for them. TCRdb's copy holds only in-frame clones and misses some; the assay was immunoSEQ multiplex PCR. The sample has tens of thousands of clones; less than 80% are singletons. This specimen consisted of PBMCs, obtained from a glioma patient whose treatment included an IDH1 peptide vaccine. These TCRs come from a middle-aged man with glioma. Each CDR3 is given with its conserved first and last residue. A D gene is named only where the DNA matches it firmly. Expanded clones are given a class, and other clones once, few, many or no size at all.

d_call	v_call	clone_size	j_call	cdr3_nt	cdr3_aa
-	TRBV5-5	-	TRBJ2-1	TGTGCCAGCAGCGGCGTCCAGGGGACCGAGCAGTTCTTC	CASSGVQGTEQFF
-	TRBV5-5	-	TRBJ2-6	TGTGCCAGCAGCTTGACAGGGAGCAGCTCTGGGGCCAACGTCCTGACTTTC	CASSLTGSSSGANVLTF
-	TRBV7-2	-	TRBJ2-3	TGTGCCAGCAGCTTAGAGACAGCAACAGATACGCAGTATTTT	CASSLETATDTQYF
TRBD2	TRBV6-4	few	TRBJ2-3	TGTGCCAGCAGTGACTCAGCGGGAGGCGGTGATACGCAGTATTTT	CASSDSAGGGDTQYF
-	TRBV30	few	TRBJ1-1	TGTGCCTGGACCGCTATGAACACTGAAGCTTTCTTT	CAWTAMNTEAFF
TRBD2	TRBV2	-	TRBJ2-1	TGTGCCAGCAGTGAAGAGGCGGGGGCCTACAATGAGCAGTTCTTC	CASSEEAGAYNEQFF
TRBD1	TRBV6-4	-	TRBJ1-2	TGTGCCAGCAGTGACTCGGACAGGGGGAACTATGGCTACACCTTC	CASSDSDRGNYGYTF
-	TRBV5-1	-	TRBJ2-4	TGCGCCAGCAGCTTGGATTGGGGGCCGGGGGCGAGTAAAAACATTCAGTACTTC	CASSLDWGPGASKNIQYF
TRBD2	TRBV7-2	-	TRBJ2-3	TGTGCCAGCAGCTTTATAAGCGGGAGCGATACGCAGTATTTT	CASSFISGSDTQYF
-	TRBV12-5	few	TRBJ1-1	TGTGCTAGTAATCTACAGACGAACACTGAAGCTTTCTTT	CASNLQTNTEAFF
-	TRBV9	few	TRBJ2-1	TGTGCCAGCAGCGAAAACCCCCGGGGCTCCTACAATGAGCAGTTCTTC	CASSENPRGSYNEQFF
TRBD1	TRBV6-5	-	TRBJ1-1	TGTGCCAGCAGCCAGACAGGGAGTGAAGCTTTCTTT	CASSQTGSEAFF
-	TRBV15	once	TRBJ2-1	TGTGCCACCAGCAAGAGGGGTAACAACAACAATGAGCAGTTCTTC	CATSKRGNNNNEQFF
TRBD1	TRBV2	-	TRBJ2-3	TGTGCCAGCAGGAGGACAGGACGCACAGATACGCAGTATTTT	CASRRTGRTDTQYF
-	TRBV11-3	-	TRBJ1-1	TGTGCCAGCAGCATGGGGGCGAGAGGCACTGAAGCTTTCTTT	CASSMGARGTEAFF
-	TRBV5-6	few	TRBJ1-2	TGTGCCAGCAGCTTGTCAGGGGAGGTTGGCTACACCTTC	CASSLSGEVGYTF
TRBD1	TRBV11-3	-	TRBJ1-2	TGTGCCAGCAGCGAAAGACAGGGGCCCTATGGCTACACCTTC	CASSERQGPYGYTF
-	TRBV27	-	TRBJ2-7	TGTGCCAGCAGTCCTACACAAACAGCCGTCGGCGAGCAGTACTTC	CASSPTQTAVGEQYF
TRBD1	TRBV27	-	TRBJ2-7	TGTGCCAGCAGACAGGGGGCCTTATACGAGCAGTACTTC	CASRQGALYEQYF
-	TRBV5-1	-	TRBJ1-2	TGCGCCAGCAGCTTGGCCTACAACTATGGCTACACCTTC	CASSLAYNYGYTF
-	TRBV11-2	-	TRBJ1-1	TGTGCCAGCAGCGCTAACGGACGGGAAGCTTTCTTT	CASSANGREAFF
-	TRBV5-8	-	TRBJ1-5	TGTGCCAGCAGGCAGAGCAATCAGCCCCAGCATTTT	CASRQSNQPQHF
TRBD1	TRBV2	-	TRBJ1-5	TGTGCCAGCACTGGGGACAGACTTAGCAATCAGCCCCAGCATTTT	CASTGDRLSNQPQHF
-	TRBV11-1	-	TRBJ2-7	TGTGCCAGCAGCTTAGTCTCTGGGGCCTCCTACGAGCAGTACTTC	CASSLVSGASYEQYF
-	TRBV7-2	-	TRBJ2-3	TGTGCCAGCAGGGAGAGGCGGGCCCGCACAGATACGCAGTATTTT	CASRERRARTDTQYF
TRBD1	TRBV6-1	few	TRBJ1-1	TGTGCCGGAAAAGACCCGGGACAGGTGGGGACTGAAGCTTTCTTT	CAGKDPGQVGTEAFF
-	TRBV19	-	TRBJ2-2	TGTGCCAGTAGTCCGGACCCCCCCGGGGAGCTGTTTTTT	CASSPDPPGELFF
-	TRBV6-1	-	TRBJ2-1	TGTGCCAGCAGTTATTTATACAATGAGCAGTTCTTC	CASSYLYNEQFF
TRBD2	TRBV4-1	-	TRBJ2-3	TGCGCCAGCAGCCGTGGGGGACTAGCGTTATTAGGGGATACGCAGTATTTT	CASSRGGLALLGDTQYF
-	TRBV11-2	-	TRBJ2-3	TGTGCCAGCAGCTTCCCGAGAGCGGCAGTAGACAGGGATACGCAGTATTTT	CASSFPRAAVDRDTQYF
-	TRBV7-2	-	TRBJ1-1	TGTGCCAGCAGCTTAGAGGACAGAGCGAACACTGAAGCTTTCTTT	CASSLEDRANTEAFF
-	TRBV19	-	TRBJ1-1	TGTGCCAGTAGTATCTTCGCGTCGGGCGTGAACACTGAAGCTTTCTTT	CASSIFASGVNTEAFF
-	TRBV7-2	-	TRBJ2-7	TGTGCCAGCAGCTTCAGGGTTGTGGGTTCTGGCGAGCAGTACTTC	CASSFRVVGSGEQYF
TRBD2	TRBV6-6	-	TRBJ2-1	TGTGCCAGCAGTCAAGGACTAGCAAGCAATGAGCAGTTCTTC	CASSQGLASNEQFF
-	TRBV27	-	TRBJ1-2	TGTGCCAGCAGTTTGAAGCCAAACCCTCGGGCATATGGCTACACCTTC	CASSLKPNPRAYGYTF
-	TRBV6-1	-	TRBJ1-5	TGTGCCAGCAGTGAGGTGGGGTCGGGCAATCAGCCCCAGCATTTT	CASSEVGSGNQPQHF
-	TRBV19	once	TRBJ2-1	TGTGCCAGTAGTATAGGGGACGGGATCGGGAATGAGCAGTTCTTC	CASSIGDGIGNEQFF
-	TRBV7-5	-	TRBJ2-2	TGTGTCAGAAGCTATTCTAGTAACACCGGGGAGCTGTTTTTT	CVRSYSSNTGELFF
-	TRBV7-2	-	TRBJ1-2	TGTGCCAGCAGCCAGCTGGGGGCGGTCTATGGCTACACCTTC	CASSQLGAVYGYTF
-	TRBV11-3	-	TRBJ2-5	TGTGCCAGCAGCTTAGACGGGGGCGGAGAGACCCAGTACTTC	CASSLDGGGETQYF
-	TRBV7-8	-	TRBJ1-1	TGTGCCAGCAGCTTCTATGACAGGATTAACACTGAAGCTTTCTTT	CASSFYDRINTEAFF
-	TRBV11-2	-	TRBJ1-2	TGTGCCAGCAGCCGGGACGGCCTGGGGGGCTACACCTTC	CASSRDGLGGYTF
TRBD2	TRBV10-1	once	TRBJ2-3	TGCGCCAGCAGTGAATGGACTAGCGGCACAGATACGCAGTATTTT	CASSEWTSGTDTQYF
-	TRBV2	-	TRBJ1-3	TGTGCCAGCAGTCGGAACAGGGAGACTGGAAACACCATATATTTT	CASSRNRETGNTIYF
-	TRBV11-3	-	TRBJ1-1	TGTGCCAGCAGCCCAGACTTTCCACCTGAAGCTTTCTTT	CASSPDFPPEAFF
-	TRBV2	-	TRBJ2-1	TGTGCCAGCAGCACTAATCCCACCAATGAGCAGTTCTTC	CASSTNPTNEQFF
TRBD2	TRBV10-3	once	TRBJ2-3	TGTGCCATCAGGGGAGACGGAGCGGGAGAATCTACAGATACGCAGTATTTT	CAIRGDGAGESTDTQYF
-	TRBV9	-	TRBJ1-4	TGTGCCAGCAGTCTCGGGACGACGGGTGAAAAACTGTTTTTT	CASSLGTTGEKLFF
-	TRBV28	-	TRBJ1-2	TGTGCCAGCAGTCCTACTAGACAACTTAACTATGGCTACACCTTC	CASSPTRQLNYGYTF
-	TRBV5-1	-	TRBJ2-3	TGCGCCAGCAGTGGGTTGACTAGCACAGATACGCAGTATTTT	CASSGLTSTDTQYF
-	TRBV6-5	-	TRBJ2-7	TGTGCCAGCAGTTATTCGTCGGAGGGATCCCACGAGCAGTACTTC	CASSYSSEGSHEQYF
-	TRBV29-1	once	TRBJ1-1	TGCAGCGTTGAAGATTCCGGCGGGTACACTGAAGCTTTCTTT	CSVEDSGGYTEAFF
-	TRBV19	-	TRBJ2-1	TGTGCCACCGCGTTCCGGGACACCTACAATGAGCAGTTCTTC	CATAFRDTYNEQFF
-	TRBV15	once	TRBJ1-2	TGTGCCACCAGCAGAGATAGGGCGGGGAACTATGGCTACACCTTC	CATSRDRAGNYGYTF
TRBD1	TRBV6-6	-	TRBJ2-1	TGTGCCAGCAGTTACCCAGACAGGGGGTGGGATGAGCAGTTCTTC	CASSYPDRGWDEQFF
-	TRBV18	-	TRBJ1-3	TGTGCCAGCTCACCAGAGGCAGGGGCGTCTGGAAACACCATATATTTT	CASSPEAGASGNTIYF
-	TRBV2	-	TRBJ2-7	TGTGCCAGCAGTGTTGCGGAGCAGTACTTC	CASSVAEQYF
-	TRBV6-5	once	TRBJ2-5	TGTGCCAGCAGTTACGGGGTTCAAGAGACCCAGTACTTC	CASSYGVQETQYF
TRBD2	TRBV15	-	TRBJ2-1	TGTGCCACCAGCAGAGATGGTCTAGCGGGAGCGAGTGAGCAGTTCTTC	CATSRDGLAGASEQFF